These 11 T cell receptor beta chains share one sample of origin, sequenced in a study of shared clonotypes between healthy human individuals. Method: immunoSEQ multiplex PCR; TCRdb's copy keeps in-frame clones and lacks some. The sample lists about 470,000 clones; more than 75% were seen once. Sequencing input: PBMCs. The receptor source for this set is a woman aged 40-49 years in good health. Some clones in this sample may be carry-over from other donors' samples.

V and J are TRBV7-2 and TRBJ2-1; 9 bases are a match to TRBD1. The V gene's germline CDR1 is SGHTA and CDR2 FQGNSA. The J segment lost 1 base and the V segment lost 6 bases, leaving 4 bases of the junction unmatched. The CDR3 spans 15 residues. The CDR3: CASSFGQGSYNEQFF. CDR3 coding DNA: TGTGCCAGCAGTTTTGGACAGGGGTCCTACAATGAGCAGTTCTTC.

J is TRBJ2-7 and V is TRBV11-1, with TRBD1 identical over 11 bases. The CDR3 spans 15 residues. CDR1 and CDR2 (germline): SGHAT, FQDESV (reference sequence). J was trimmed by 4 bases and V by 4 bases; bases with no gene match: 6. CDR3 sequence: CASSSTDRGLYEQYF. In nucleotides, the CDR3 is TGTGCCAGCAGCTCAACGGACAGGGGGCTGTACGAGCAGTACTTC.

The V gene is TRBV10-3, the J gene TRBJ1-1; 7 bases are shared with TRBD1. Germline CDR1 and CDR2: ENHRY and SYGVKD. V trimming: 5 bases; J trimming: 4 bases; junction bases outside the gene matches: 4. This CDR3 spans 13 amino acids. The CDR3 sequence: CAISPRGGTEAFF. CDR3 coding DNA: TGTGCCATCAGTCCCAGGGGGGGCACTGAAGCTTTCTTT.

This clone was recorded once. The chain couples TRBV30 to TRBJ1-3; D not resolved. Germline CDR1 and CDR2: GTSNPN and SVGIG (reference sequence). The V gene lost 1 base and the J gene lost 2 bases, with 15 bases spanning the gap. The CDR3 is made up of 16 amino acids. In nucleotides, the CDR3 is TGTGCCTGGAGTGCCCAAACAAGCAAAACTGGAAACACCATATATTTT. This sequence encodes CAWSAQTSKTGNTIYF.

This clone was seen a single time. CDR3 sequence: CASSLPTGTTGELFF. Written as DNA, the CDR3 is TGTGCCAGCAGCCTACCGACAGGGACCACCGGGGAGCTGTTTTTT. V gene TRBV7-9 combines with J gene TRBJ2-2; 7 nucleotides agree with TRBD1. Germline V gene data show CDR1 as SEHNR and CDR2 as FQNEAQ (reference sequence). The CDR3 consists of 15 residues. J gave up 4 bases and V 5 bases, and 7 bases lay outside the gene matches.

Notes on this clone: A much bigger clone sits one base away, suggesting this may be a read error. This is likely a read error, given that the CDR3 carries no conserved phenylalanine or tryptophan at its end. This chain connects TRBV14 to TRBJ2-3, with 8 bases lining up with TRBD2. V lost 8 bases, J lost 3 bases, and 4 bases stayed unmatched. This CDR3 comprises 13 residues. Germline lookup yields CDR1 SGHDN and CDR2 FVKESK. The CDR3 DNA reads TGTGCCAGCCAGCGGGAGAGGACAGATACGCAGTATCTT. Translation: CASQRERTDTQYL.

The V call is TRBV28, the J call TRBJ2-5; D perhaps matches TRBD2 (5 bases). The germline gives CDR1 MDHEN, CDR2 SYDVKM. The CDR3 loop spans 15 amino acids. Trimming shortened V by 3 bases and J by 7 bases, and 18 bases separated the two germline ends. As DNA, the CDR3 is TGTGCCAGCAGTTTTATCTTGGGTTTCGAGGGGACCCAGTACTTC. It codes for CASSFILGFEGTQYF. Filled out from reference TRBV28 and TRBJ2-5, the complete variable domain reads DVKVTQSSRYLVKRTGEKVFLECVQDMDHENMFWYRQDPGLGLRLIYFSYDVKMKEKGDIPEGYSVSREKKERFSLILESASTNQTSMYLCASSFILGFEGTQYFGPGTRLLVL.

The CDR3 DNA is TGCGCCAGCAGCTCTATAGCGGGAGACCGTGAGCAGTTCTTC. It encodes CASSSIAGDREQFF. The V call is TRBV5-1, the J call TRBJ2-1; TRBD2 matches at 9 bases. CDR3 length: 14 residues. Losses at the gene ends were 3 bases for V and 9 bases for J; bases not matched to a gene: 7. Germline CDR1 reads SGHRS; CDR2 reads YFSETQ.

The chain employs TRBV30 and TRBJ2-1; 7 bases are a match to TRBD2. Trimming at V came to 0 bases and at J to 2 bases, leaving 4 bases not matched to a gene. The CDR3 runs to 15 residues. Looked up from germline, CDR1 is GTSNPN and CDR2 is SVGIG (reference sequence). Here the CDR3 reads CAWSVGSGTYNEQFF. CDR3 DNA sequence: TGTGCCTGGAGTGTAGGGAGCGGGACCTACAATGAGCAGTTCTTC.

This clone was seen a few times. The chain carries TRBV5-1 and TRBJ2-1, with 7 nucleotides matching TRBD1. The CDR3 length is 15 residues. V lost 0 bases to trimming and J lost 7 bases; unmatched junction nucleotides: 7. CDR1 SGHRS and CDR2 YFSETQ come from the germline V gene. The CDR3 spells CASSLAGQAVNEQFF. The CDR3 DNA reads as TGCGCCAGCAGCTTGGCAGGACAGGCCGTAAATGAGCAGTTCTTC.

The genes are TRBV7-9 and TRBJ2-2; D remains ambiguous. Germline values: CDR1 SEHNR, CDR2 FQNEAQ (reference sequence). V lost 6 bases and J lost 1, with 12 bases in between. This CDR3 is built from 15 residues. In DNA, the CDR3 is TGTGCCAGCAGGCCCCGGCGTCAGAACACCGGGGAGCTGTTTTTT. As protein: CASRPRRQNTGELFF.